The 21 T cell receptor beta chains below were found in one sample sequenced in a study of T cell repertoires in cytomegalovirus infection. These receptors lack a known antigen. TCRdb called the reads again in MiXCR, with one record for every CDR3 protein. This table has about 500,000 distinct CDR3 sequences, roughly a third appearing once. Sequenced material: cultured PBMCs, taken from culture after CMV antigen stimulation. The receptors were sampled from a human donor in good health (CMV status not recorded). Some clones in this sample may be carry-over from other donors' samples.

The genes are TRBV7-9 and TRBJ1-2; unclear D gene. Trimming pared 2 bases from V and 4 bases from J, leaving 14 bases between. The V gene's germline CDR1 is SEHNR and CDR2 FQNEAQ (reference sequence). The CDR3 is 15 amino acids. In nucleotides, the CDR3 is TGTGCCAGCAGCTTAACCCGAGGAATGGCCTATGGCTACACCTTC. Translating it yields CASSLTRGMAYGYTF.

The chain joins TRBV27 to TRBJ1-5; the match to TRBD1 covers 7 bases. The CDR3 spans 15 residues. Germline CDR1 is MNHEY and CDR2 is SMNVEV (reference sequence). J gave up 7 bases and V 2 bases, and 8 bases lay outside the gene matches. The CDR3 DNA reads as TGTGCCAGCAGTTTACAGGGGGGCGCAAGACAGCCCCAGCATTTT. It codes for CASSLQGGARQPQHF.

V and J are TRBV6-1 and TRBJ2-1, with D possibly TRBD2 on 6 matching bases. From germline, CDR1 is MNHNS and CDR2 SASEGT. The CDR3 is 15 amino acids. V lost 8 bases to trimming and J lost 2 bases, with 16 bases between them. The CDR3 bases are TGTGCCAGCTCCGGACGGGGGAGCACCTACAATGAGCAGTTCTTC. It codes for CASSGRGSTYNEQFF.

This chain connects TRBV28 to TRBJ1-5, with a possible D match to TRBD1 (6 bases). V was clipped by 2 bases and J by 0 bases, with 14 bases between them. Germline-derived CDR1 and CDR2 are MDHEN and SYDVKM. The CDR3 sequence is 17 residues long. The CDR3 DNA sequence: TGTGCCAGCAGTTTAGAGGGGGGAGCAGATAGCAATCAGCCCCAGCATTTT. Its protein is CASSLEGGADSNQPQHF.

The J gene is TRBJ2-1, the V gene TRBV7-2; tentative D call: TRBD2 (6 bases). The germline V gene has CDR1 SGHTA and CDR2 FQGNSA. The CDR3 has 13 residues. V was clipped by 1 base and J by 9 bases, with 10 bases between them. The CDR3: CASSLDGDFEQFF. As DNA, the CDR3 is TGTGCCAGCAGCTTAGATGGGGACTTTGAGCAGTTCTTC.

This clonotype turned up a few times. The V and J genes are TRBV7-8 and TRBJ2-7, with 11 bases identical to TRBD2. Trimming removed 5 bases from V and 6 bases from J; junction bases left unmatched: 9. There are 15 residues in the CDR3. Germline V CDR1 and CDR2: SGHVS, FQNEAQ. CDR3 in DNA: TGTGCCAGCAGCGGGTTACTAGCGGGAGAAAGCGAGCAGTACTTC. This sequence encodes CASSGLLAGESEQYF. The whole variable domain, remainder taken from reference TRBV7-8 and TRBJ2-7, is GAGVSQSPRYKVAKRGQDVALRCDPISGHVSLFWYQQALGQGPEFLTYFQNEAQLDKSGLPSDRFFAERPEGSVSTLKIQRTQQEDSAVYLCASSGLLAGESEQYFGPGTRLTVT.

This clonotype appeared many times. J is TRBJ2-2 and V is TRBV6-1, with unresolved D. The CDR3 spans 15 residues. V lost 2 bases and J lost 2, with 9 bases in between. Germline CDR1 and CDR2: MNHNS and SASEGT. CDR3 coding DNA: TGTGCCAGCAGTGAATGGTGGGAAAACACCGGGGAGCTGTTTTTT. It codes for CASSEWWENTGELFF.

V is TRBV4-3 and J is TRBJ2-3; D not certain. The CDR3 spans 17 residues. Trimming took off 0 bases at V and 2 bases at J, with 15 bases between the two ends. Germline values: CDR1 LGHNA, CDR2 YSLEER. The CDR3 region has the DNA TGCGCCAGCAGCCAAGATATTGTTCCGATATCCACAGATACGCAGTATTTT. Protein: CASSQDIVPISTDTQYF.

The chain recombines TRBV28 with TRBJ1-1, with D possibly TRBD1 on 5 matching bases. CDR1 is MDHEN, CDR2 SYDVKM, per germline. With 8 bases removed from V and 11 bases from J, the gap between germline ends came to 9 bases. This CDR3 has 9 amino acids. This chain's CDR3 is CASGKGAFF. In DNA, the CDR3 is TGTGCCAGCGGAAAGGGGGCTTTCTTT.

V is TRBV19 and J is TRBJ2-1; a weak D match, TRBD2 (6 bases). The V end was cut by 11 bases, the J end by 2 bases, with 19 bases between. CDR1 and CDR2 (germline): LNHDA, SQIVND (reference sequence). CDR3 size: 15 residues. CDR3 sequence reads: CACRVDGGPYNEQFF. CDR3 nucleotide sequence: TGTGCCTGCCGGGTTGACGGAGGGCCCTACAATGAGCAGTTCTTC.

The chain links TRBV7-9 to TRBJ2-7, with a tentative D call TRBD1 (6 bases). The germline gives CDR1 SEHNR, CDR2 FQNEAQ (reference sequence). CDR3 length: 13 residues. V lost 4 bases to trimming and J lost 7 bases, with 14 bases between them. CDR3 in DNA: TGTGCCAGCAGCTCCGCTGGCGGACAGGAGCAGTACGTC. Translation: CASSSAGGQEQYV.

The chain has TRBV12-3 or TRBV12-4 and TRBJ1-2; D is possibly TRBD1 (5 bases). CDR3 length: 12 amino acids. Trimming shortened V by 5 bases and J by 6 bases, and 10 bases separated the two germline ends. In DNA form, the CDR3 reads TGTGCCAGCAGTCTCAGGGAAGATGGCTACACCTTC. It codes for CASSLREDGYTF.

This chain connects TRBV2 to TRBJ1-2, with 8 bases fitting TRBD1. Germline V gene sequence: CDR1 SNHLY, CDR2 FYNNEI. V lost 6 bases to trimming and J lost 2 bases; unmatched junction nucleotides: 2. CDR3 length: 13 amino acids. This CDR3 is CASRHRGNYGYTF. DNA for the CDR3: TGTGCCAGCAGGCACAGGGGGAACTATGGCTACACCTTC.

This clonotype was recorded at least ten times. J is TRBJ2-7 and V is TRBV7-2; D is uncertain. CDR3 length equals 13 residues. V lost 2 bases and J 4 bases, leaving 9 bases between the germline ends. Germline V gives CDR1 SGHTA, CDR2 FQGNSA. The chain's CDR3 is CASSLTVIYEQYF. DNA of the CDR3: TGTGCCAGCAGCTTAACAGTAATATACGAGCAGTACTTC.

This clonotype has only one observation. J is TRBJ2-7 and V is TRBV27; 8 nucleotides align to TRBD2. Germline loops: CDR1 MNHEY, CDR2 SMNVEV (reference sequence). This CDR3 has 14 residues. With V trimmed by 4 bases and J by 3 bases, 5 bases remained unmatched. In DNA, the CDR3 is TGTGCCAGCAGTTCCGGGAGGGCCGGCTACGAGCAGTACGTC. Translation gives CASSSGRAGYEQYV.

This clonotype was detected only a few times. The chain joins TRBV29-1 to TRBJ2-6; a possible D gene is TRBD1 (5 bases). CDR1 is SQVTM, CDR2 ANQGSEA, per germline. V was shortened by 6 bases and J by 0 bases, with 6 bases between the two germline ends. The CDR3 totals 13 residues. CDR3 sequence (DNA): TGCAGCGTCCAGGGCTCTGGGGCCAACGTCCTGACTTTC. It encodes CSVQGSGANVLTF.

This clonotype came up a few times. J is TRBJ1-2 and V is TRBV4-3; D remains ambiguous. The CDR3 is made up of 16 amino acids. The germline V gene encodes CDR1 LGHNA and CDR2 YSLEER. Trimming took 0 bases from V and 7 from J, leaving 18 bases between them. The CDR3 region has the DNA TGCGCCAGCAGCCAAGACAATCCGGGAAATGAGGGTGGCTACACCTTC. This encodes CASSQDNPGNEGGYTF.

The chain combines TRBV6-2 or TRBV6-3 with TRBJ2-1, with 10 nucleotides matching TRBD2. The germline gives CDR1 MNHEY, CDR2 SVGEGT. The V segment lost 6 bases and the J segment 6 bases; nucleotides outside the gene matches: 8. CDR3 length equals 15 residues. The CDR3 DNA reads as TGTGCCAGCAGCCTACTAGCGGGAAGGAGCAATGAGCAGTTCTTC. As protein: CASSLLAGRSNEQFF.

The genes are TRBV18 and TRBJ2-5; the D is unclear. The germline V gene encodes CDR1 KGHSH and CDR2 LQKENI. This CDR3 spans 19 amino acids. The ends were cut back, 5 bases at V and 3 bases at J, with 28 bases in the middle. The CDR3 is CASSSDWRGAPKTEETQYF. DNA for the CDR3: TGTGCCAGCTCATCCGACTGGCGCGGAGCCCCTAAAACCGAAGAGACCCAGTACTTC.

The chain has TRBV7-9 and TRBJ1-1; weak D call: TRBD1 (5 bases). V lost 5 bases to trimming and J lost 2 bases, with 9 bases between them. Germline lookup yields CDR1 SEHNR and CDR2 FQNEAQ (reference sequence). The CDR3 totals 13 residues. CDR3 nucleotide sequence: TGTGCCAGCAGCAAGGGACTAAACACTGAAGCTTTCTTT. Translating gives CASSKGLNTEAFF.

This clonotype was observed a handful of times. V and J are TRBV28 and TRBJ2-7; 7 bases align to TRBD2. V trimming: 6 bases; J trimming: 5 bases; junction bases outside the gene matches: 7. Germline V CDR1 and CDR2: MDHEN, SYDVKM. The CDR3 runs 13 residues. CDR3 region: CASRGAGVDEQYF. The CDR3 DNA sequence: TGTGCCAGCAGAGGGGCGGGAGTGGACGAGCAGTACTTC.